This T cell receptor beta chain was captured by sequencing in a study of blood T cells in healthy people across ages. The use of a sample-barcoded 5' primer and a J-beta primer mix characterized a second PCR of roughly 6 to 12 cycles. Each sample provided no less than 3 million CDR3-containing paired-end reads. One entry per CDR3 protein, called by TCRdb with MiXCR from the 5' RACE reads. The sample shows some 760,000 distinct CDR3 sequences, 20% to 30% of them seen only once. The V and J ends lost 6 bases and 4 bases respectively, with 9 bases between them. Germline assignment: CDR1 SNHLY and CDR2 FYNNEI. The CDR3 sequence is 12 residues long. Broader study findings: Among T cells, TCR beta diversity per million cells dropped roughly linearly as age rose.

The authors drew around 9.3 milliliters of peripheral blood from each donor. Remarks on this clonotype: Its antigen is unidentified.

These same data were also listed under a study on T cells of mothers and their children. That report adds: The donors comprised a handful of children and their three healthy Caucasian mothers.

The sequenced sample was blood. The sequence derives from a boy between 10 and 17 years old in good health. This chain uses TRBV2 with TRBJ1-2; no definite D call. Here the CDR3 reads CASSLRLYGYTF. CDR3 nucleotides: TGTGCCAGCAGCCTCCGGCTCTATGGCTACACCTTC.